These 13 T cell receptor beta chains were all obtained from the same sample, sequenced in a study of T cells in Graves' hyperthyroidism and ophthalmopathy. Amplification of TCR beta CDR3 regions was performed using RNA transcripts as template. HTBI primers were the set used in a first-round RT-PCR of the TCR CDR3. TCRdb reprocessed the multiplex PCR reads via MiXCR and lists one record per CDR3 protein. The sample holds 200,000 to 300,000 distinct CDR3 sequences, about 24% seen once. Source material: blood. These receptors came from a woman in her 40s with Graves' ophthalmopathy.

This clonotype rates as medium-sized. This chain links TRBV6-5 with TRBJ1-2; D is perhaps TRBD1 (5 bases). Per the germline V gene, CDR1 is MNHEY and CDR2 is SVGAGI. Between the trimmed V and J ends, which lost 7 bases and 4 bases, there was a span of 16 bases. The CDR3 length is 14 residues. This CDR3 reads CASIGGRGSYGYTF. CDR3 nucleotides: TGTGCCAGCATCGGGGGTAGGGGCTCCTATGGCTACACCTTC.

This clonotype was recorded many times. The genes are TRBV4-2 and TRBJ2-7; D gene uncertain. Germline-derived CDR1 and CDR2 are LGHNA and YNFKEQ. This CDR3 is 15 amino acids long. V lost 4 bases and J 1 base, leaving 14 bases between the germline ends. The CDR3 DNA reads TGTGCCAGCAGCCGAGAAGTCTTCGGGTCCTACGAGCAGTACTTC. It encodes CASSREVFGSYEQYF.

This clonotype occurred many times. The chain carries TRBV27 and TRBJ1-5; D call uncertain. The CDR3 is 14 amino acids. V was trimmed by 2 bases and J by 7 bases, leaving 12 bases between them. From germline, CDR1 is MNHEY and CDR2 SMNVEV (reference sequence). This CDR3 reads CASSLNGRSQPQHF. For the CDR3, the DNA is TGTGCCAGCAGTTTAAACGGCCGGTCCCAGCCCCAGCATTTT.

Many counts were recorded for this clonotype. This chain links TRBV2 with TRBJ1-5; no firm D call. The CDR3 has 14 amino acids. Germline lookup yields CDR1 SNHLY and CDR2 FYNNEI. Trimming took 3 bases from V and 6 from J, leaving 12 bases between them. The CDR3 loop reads CASSDIGTTQPQHF. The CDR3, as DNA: TGTGCCAGCAGTGACATCGGTACCACTCAGCCCCAGCATTTT.

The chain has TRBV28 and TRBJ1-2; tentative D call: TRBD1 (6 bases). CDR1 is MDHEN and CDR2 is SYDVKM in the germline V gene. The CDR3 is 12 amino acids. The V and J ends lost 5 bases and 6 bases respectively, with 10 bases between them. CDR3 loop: CASSAQGHGYTF. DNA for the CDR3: TGTGCCAGCAGTGCACAGGGACATGGCTACACCTTC.

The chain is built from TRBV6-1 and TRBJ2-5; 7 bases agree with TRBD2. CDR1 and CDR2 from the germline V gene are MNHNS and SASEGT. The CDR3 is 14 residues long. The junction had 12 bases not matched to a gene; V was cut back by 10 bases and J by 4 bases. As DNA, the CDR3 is TGTGCCACCAATCGCGGGGGATCGGGAGAGACCCAGTACTTC. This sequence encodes CATNRGGSGETQYF.

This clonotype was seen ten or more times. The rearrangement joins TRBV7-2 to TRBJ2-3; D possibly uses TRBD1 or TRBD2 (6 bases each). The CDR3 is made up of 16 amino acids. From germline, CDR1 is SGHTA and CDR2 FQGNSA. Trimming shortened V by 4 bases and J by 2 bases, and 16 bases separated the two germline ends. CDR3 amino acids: CASSSTGATITDTQYF. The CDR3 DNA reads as TGTGCCAGCAGCTCTACGGGGGCTACTATCACAGATACGCAGTATTTT.

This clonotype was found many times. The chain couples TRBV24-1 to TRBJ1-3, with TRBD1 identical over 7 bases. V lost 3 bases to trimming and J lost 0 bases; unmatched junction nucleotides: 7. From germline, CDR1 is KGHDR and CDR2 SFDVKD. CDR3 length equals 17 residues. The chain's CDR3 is CATSDVQGRSSGNTIYF. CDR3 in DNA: TGTGCCACCAGTGATGTACAGGGGCGCAGCTCTGGAAACACCATATATTTT.

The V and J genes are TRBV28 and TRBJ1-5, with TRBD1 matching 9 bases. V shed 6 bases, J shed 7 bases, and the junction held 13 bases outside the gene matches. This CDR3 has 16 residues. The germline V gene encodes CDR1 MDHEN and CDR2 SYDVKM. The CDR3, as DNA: TGTGCCAGCAGCCCGGTGGGACAGGGTGGACGGCAGCCCCAGCATTTT. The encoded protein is CASSPVGQGGRQPQHF.

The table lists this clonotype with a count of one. In DNA, the CDR3 is TGTGCCAGCAGCCCACACAGGGTGAACACTGAAGCTTTCTTT. This encodes CASSPHRVNTEAFF. The chain links TRBV7-8 to TRBJ1-1; perhaps TRBD1 as D (6 bases). V was shortened by 5 bases and J by 0 bases, with 10 bases between the two germline ends. This CDR3 comprises 14 residues. Germline V gene sequence: CDR1 SGHVS, CDR2 FQNEAQ. Full variable domain (outside the CDR3, taken from reference TRBV7-8 and TRBJ1-1): GAGVSQSPRYKVAKRGQDVALRCDPISGHVSLFWYQQALGQGPEFLTYFQNEAQLDKSGLPSDRFFAERPEGSVSTLKIQRTQQEDSAVYLCASSPHRVNTEAFFGQGTRLTVV.

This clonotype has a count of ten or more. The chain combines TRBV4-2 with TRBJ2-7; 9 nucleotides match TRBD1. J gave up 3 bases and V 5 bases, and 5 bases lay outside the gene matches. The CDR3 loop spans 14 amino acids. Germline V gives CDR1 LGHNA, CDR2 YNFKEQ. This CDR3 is CASSIRTGDYEQYF. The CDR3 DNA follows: TGTGCCAGCAGCATTCGGACAGGGGACTACGAGCAGTACTTC.

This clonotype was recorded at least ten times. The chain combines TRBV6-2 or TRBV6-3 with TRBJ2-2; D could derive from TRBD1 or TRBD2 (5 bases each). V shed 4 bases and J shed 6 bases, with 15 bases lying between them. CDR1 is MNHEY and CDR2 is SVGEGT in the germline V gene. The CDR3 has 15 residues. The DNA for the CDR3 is TGTGCCAGCAGTTGGGGGACGATTGTGTCCGGGGAGCTGTTTTTT. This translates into CASSWGTIVSGELFF.

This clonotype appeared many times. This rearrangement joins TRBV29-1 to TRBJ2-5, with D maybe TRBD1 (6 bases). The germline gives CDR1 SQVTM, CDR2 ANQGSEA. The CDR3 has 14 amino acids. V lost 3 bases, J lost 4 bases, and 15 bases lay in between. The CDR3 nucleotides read TGCAGCGTTGATAGGCAGGGGATACGAGAGACCCAGTACTTC. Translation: CSVDRQGIRETQYF.